The 20 T cell receptor beta chains listed next were all sequenced from one sample in a study of neurological immune-mediated disorders. One entry per CDR3 protein, called by TCRdb with MiXCR from the 5' RACE reads. The profile shows fewer than 85,000 distinct CDR3 sequences, almost 4% of them singletons. Sequences were obtained from PBMCs. Source of these receptors: a young man with multiple sclerosis.

This clonotype appeared many times. The CDR3 DNA follows: TGTGCCATCAGTGATAGAGGGTTTGAAAAACTGTTTTTT. Translation gives CAISDRGFEKLFF. This sequence joins TRBV10-3 and TRBJ1-4; D gene unclear. Trimming stripped 3 bases from V and 7 bases from J, with 9 bases between. The CDR3 runs to 13 residues. From germline, CDR1 is ENHRY and CDR2 SYGVKD.

This clonotype has ten or more counts. V is TRBV5-1 and J is TRBJ1-2, with 7 bases fitting TRBD1. With 1 base clipped from V and 1 base from J, the junction kept 4 bases outside the gene matches. CDR3 length: 15 amino acids. Germline CDR1 is SGHRS and CDR2 is YFSETQ. The CDR3 is CASSLMTGNNYGYTF. The CDR3 DNA reads as TGCGCCAGCAGCTTGATGACAGGGAATAACTATGGCTACACCTTC.

This clonotype has a count of ten or more. This sequence joins TRBV6-5 and TRBJ2-7, with a weak D call TRBD1 (5 bases). The CDR3 is made up of 13 amino acids. V shed 2 bases and J shed 2 bases, with 7 bases lying between them. Per the germline V gene, CDR1 is MNHEY and CDR2 is SVGAGI. The CDR3 DNA reads as TGTGCCAGCAGTTACAGGGGTGCCTACGAGCAGTACTTC. Its translation: CASSYRGAYEQYF.

This clonotype appeared many times. V usage is TRBV9 and J usage is TRBJ2-1; 10 nucleotides align to TRBD2. CDR1 SGDLS and CDR2 YYNGEE come from the germline V gene. V shed 0 bases, J shed 6 bases, and the junction held 6 bases outside the gene matches. CDR3 size: 16 residues. The CDR3 region has the DNA TGTGCCAGCAGCGTAGACGGTAGCGGGGGGATCAATGAGCAGTTCTTC. As protein: CASSVDGSGGINEQFF.

This clonotype was detected ten times or more. J is TRBJ1-6 and V is TRBV7-9; a possible D gene is TRBD1 (5 bases). The CDR3 loop spans 16 amino acids. V was shortened by 5 bases and J by 2 bases, with 13 bases between the two germline ends. The germline gives CDR1 SEHNR, CDR2 FQNEAQ (reference sequence). The CDR3: CASSAGASPYNSPLHF. In DNA form, the CDR3 reads TGTGCCAGCAGCGCCGGGGCTAGCCCCTATAATTCACCCCTCCACTTT.

This clonotype was observed many times. The genes are TRBV10-3 and TRBJ1-4; possible D gene TRBD1, 5 bases. The CDR3 extends over 14 amino acids. Germline CDR1 is ENHRY and CDR2 is SYGVKD. Trimming took off 2 bases at V and 5 bases at J, with 9 bases between the two ends. CDR3 sequence: CAISEQGQNEKLFF. The CDR3 nucleotides are TGTGCCATCAGTGAGCAGGGTCAAAATGAAAAACTGTTTTTT.

This clonotype was detected many times. The chain is built from TRBV6-5 and TRBJ2-4; 9 bases match TRBD1. Trimming removed 7 bases from V and 2 bases from J; junction bases left unmatched: 6. The CDR3 length is 15 residues. Germline CDR1 MNHEY, CDR2 SVGAGI. DNA of the CDR3: TGTGCCAGCAAGGGACAGGGAGAGACCAAAAACATTCAGTACTTC. This gives the protein CASKGQGETKNIQYF.

This clonotype was counted at least ten times. The chain couples TRBV5-1 to TRBJ2-7; 9 bases match TRBD1. This CDR3 contains 14 residues. Germline assignment: CDR1 SGHRS and CDR2 YFSETQ. After removal of 4 bases from V and 3 bases from J, the junction contained 5 bases not matched to a gene. For the CDR3, the DNA is TGCGCCAGCAGCCTGGACAGGGGCAACTACGAGCAGTACTTC. Translated, it gives CASSLDRGNYEQYF.

This clonotype was counted ten times or more. V and J are TRBV4-3 and TRBJ2-3, with D possibly matching TRBD1 (6 bases). The V end was cut by 2 bases, the J end by 6 bases, with 12 bases between. This CDR3 has 14 residues. CDR1 LGHNA and CDR2 YSLEER come from the germline V gene. The CDR3, as DNA: TGCGCCAGCAGCCAAAGGGGGACGACGGATACGCAGTATTTT. Amino acid sequence: CASSQRGTTDTQYF.

This clonotype has a count of ten or more. This chain connects TRBV7-2 to TRBJ2-1; no clear D gene. The CDR3 extends over 11 amino acids. The germline CDR1 and CDR2 sequences are SGHTA and FQGNSA. Trimming removed 1 base at V and 10 bases at J, with 5 bases between. CDR3 nucleotides: TGTGCCAGCAGCTTAGGAGGAGAGCAGTTCTTC. Protein: CASSLGGEQFF.

This clonotype was counted many times. CDR3 nucleotides: TGTGCCAGCAGCGGGGAAAGAGGCTTCATCAATGAGCAGTTCTTC. Translation: CASSGERGFINEQFF. V and J are TRBV7-6 and TRBJ2-1; the D is unclear. The CDR3 runs to 15 residues. The V end lost 5 bases, the J end lost 6 bases, and 17 bases lay between the germline ends. Germline V gene lookup returns CDR1 SGHVS and CDR2 FNYEAQ.

At least ten counts were recorded for this clonotype. The chain uses TRBV6-2 or TRBV6-3 and TRBJ2-1; D is unresolved. CDR1 MNHEY and CDR2 SVGEGT come from the germline V gene. The germline V and J ends were trimmed by 6 bases and 10 bases, with 10 bases remaining between them. There are 11 residues in the CDR3. Here the CDR3 DNA reads TGTGCCAGCAGCTCCCCGACGGAGCAGTTCTTC. This encodes CASSSPTEQFF.

This clonotype occurred many times. This chain joins TRBV20-1 and TRBJ1-5; no clear D. Trimming shortened V by 1 base and J by 1 base, and 11 bases separated the two germline ends. This CDR3 is 15 amino acids long. Looked up from germline, CDR1 is DFQATT and CDR2 is SNEGSKA (reference sequence). CDR3 nucleotides: TGCAGTGCTAGAGTCGGCGGGATAAGCAATCAGCCCCAGCATTTT. This encodes CSARVGGISNQPQHF.

This clonotype was seen repeatedly, ten times or more. The chain has TRBV6-5 and TRBJ2-5, with a possible D match to TRBD1 (5 bases). The CDR3 is 16 residues long. V was pared by 0 bases and J by 4 bases, with 15 bases between. Germline V gives CDR1 MNHEY, CDR2 SVGAGI. CDR3 coding DNA: TGTGCCAGCAGTTACTCGAGCCAGGGAAGTACAGAGACCCAGTACTTC. Translated: CASSYSSQGSTETQYF.

This clonotype has ten or more counts. The V call is TRBV20-1, the J call TRBJ1-1; no reliable D call. V shed 2 bases and J shed 6 bases, with 19 bases lying between them. Germline CDR1 reads DFQATT; CDR2 reads SNEGSKA (reference sequence). The CDR3 spans 15 residues. The CDR3 loop reads CSARYPPSGLAEAFF. The CDR3 DNA reads TGCAGTGCTAGATACCCACCCTCGGGGTTGGCTGAAGCTTTCTTT.

This clonotype was seen ten or more times. This chain links TRBV20-1 with TRBJ1-5; possibly TRBD1 for D (5 bases). The CDR3 length is 16 residues. The ends were cut back, 0 bases at V and 2 bases at J, with 14 bases in the middle. Per germline, CDR1 DFQATT and CDR2 SNEGSKA (reference sequence). For the CDR3, the DNA is TGCAGTGCTAGAGAGGGGTCCGGGGCAGGCAATCAGCCCCAGCATTTT. It encodes CSAREGSGAGNQPQHF.

This clonotype was counted ten times or more. The chain couples TRBV5-1 to TRBJ1-4; TRBD1 aligns across 10 bases. V shed 4 bases, J shed 5 bases, and the junction held 2 bases outside the gene matches. The CDR3 totals 14 residues. Germline CDR1 is SGHRS and CDR2 is YFSETQ. The CDR3 protein is CASSTDRGNEKLFF. Written as DNA, the CDR3 is TGCGCCAGCAGCACGGACAGGGGGAATGAAAAACTGTTTTTT.

About this clonotype: The junction shows a germline mismatch at one end, possibly a read error. The chain is built from TRBV19 and TRBJ1-6; TRBD1 matches at 8 bases. CDR1 and CDR2 (germline): LNHDA, SQIVND (reference sequence). This CDR3 comprises 13 residues. As DNA, the CDR3 is TGTGCCAGCAGTGGACAGGGCGGATCACCCCTCAACTTT. It yields the protein CASSGQGGSPLNF.

The chain recombines TRBV6-5 with TRBJ1-1; the D is unclear. The CDR3 is made up of 11 amino acids. V shed 6 bases and J shed 2 bases, with 4 bases lying between them. The germline CDR1 and CDR2 sequences are MNHEY and SVGAGI. The CDR3 region is CASRGNTEAFF. The CDR3 DNA reads TGTGCCAGCAGGGGTAACACTGAAGCTTTCTTT.

Many counts were recorded for this clonotype. The chain has TRBV5-5 and TRBJ2-3; a possible D gene is TRBD1 (5 bases). Germline values: CDR1 SGHKS, CDR2 YYEKEE (reference sequence). CDR3 length equals 14 residues. The germline V and J ends were trimmed by 1 base and 4 bases, with 10 bases remaining between them. The CDR3 DNA reads TGTGCCAGCAGCTTGCACAGGTCCGCAGATACGCAGTATTTT. Translating gives CASSLHRSADTQYF.